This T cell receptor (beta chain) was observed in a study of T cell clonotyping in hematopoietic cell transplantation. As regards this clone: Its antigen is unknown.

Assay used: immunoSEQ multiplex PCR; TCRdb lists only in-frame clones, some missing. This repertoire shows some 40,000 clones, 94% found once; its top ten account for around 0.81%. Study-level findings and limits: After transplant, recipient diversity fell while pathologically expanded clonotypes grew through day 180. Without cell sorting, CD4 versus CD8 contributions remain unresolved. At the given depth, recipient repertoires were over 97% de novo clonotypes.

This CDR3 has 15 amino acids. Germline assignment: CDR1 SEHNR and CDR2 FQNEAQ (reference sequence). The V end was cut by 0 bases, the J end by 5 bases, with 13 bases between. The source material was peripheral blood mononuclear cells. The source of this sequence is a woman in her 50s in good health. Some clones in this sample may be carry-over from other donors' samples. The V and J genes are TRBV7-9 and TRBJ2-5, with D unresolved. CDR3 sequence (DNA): TGTGCCAGCAGCTTAGCCCAGGCCGGGTGGGAGACCCAGTACTTC. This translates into CASSLAQAGWETQYF.